This T cell receptor (beta chain) was retrieved from a study of T cells in Graves' hyperthyroidism and ophthalmopathy. Study-level information: Peripheral blood was collected at initial diagnosis, before any treatment. The study, taken as a whole, reports: A model of 13 V-J features distinguished ophthalmopathy from stable hyperthyroidism. The blood repertoire included most of the expanded thyroid clonotypes above 0.001.

Amplified regions were TCR beta CDR3 sequences from RNA transcripts. First-round RT-PCR with HTBI primers amplified the TCR CDR3 region. One entry per CDR3 protein, called by TCRdb with MiXCR from the multiplex PCR reads. This table has roughly 710,000 distinct CDR3 sequences, 30% to 40% appearing once. On this clonotype itself: Its antigen is unknown.

The CDR3 runs to 15 residues. Germline V gene sequence: CDR1 ENHRY, CDR2 SYGVKD. V lost 4 bases and J lost 2, with 12 bases in between. This chain joins TRBV10-3 and TRBJ2-1; D may be TRBD1 or TRBD2 (5 bases each). The sequence was obtained from a woman aged 40 to 50 with Graves' hyperthyroidism. Sequences were obtained from blood. The CDR3 is CAISAGQGTYNEQFF. CDR3 DNA: TGTGCCATCAGTGCGGGGCAGGGCACCTACAATGAGCAGTTCTTC.